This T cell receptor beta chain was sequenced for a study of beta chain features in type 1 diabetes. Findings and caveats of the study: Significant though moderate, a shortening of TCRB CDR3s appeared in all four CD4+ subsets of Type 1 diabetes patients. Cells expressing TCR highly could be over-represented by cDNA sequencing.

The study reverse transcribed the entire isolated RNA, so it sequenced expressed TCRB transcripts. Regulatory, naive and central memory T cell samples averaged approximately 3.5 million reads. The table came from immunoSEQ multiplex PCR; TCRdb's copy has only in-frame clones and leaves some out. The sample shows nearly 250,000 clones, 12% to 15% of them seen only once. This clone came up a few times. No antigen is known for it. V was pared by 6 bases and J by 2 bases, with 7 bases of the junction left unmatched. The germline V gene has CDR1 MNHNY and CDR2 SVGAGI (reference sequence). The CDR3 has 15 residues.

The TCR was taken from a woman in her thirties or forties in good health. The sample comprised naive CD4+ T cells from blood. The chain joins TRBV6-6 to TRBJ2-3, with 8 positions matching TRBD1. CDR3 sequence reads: CASRETRGLTDTQYF. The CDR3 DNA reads TGTGCCAGCAGGGAAACCAGGGGGCTCACAGATACGCAGTATTTT.